This T cell receptor (beta chain) stems from a study of technical replicates of blood from a few donors. The table came from immunoSEQ multiplex PCR; TCRdb's copy has only in-frame clones and leaves some out. The sample has approximately 73,000 clones, roughly 96% seen once. Germline values: CDR1 LNHNV, CDR2 YYDKDF (reference sequence). The CDR3 runs to 11 residues. V lost 6 bases and J lost 12, with 15 bases in between. The V gene is TRBV15, the J gene TRBJ2-7; D possibly corresponds to TRBD2 (5 bases). The source material was T cells isolated from PBMCs. The sequence was obtained from a human donor in good health. As DNA, the CDR3 is TGTGCCACCAGTGAAGGTGGAGGAACGTACTTC. As protein: CATSEGGGTYF.